The 24 T cell receptor beta chains presented below share a single source sample, sequenced in a study of blood T cell repertoires in COVID-19. Libraries were prepared by immunoSEQ multiplex PCR; TCRdb keeps only in-frame clonotypes and omits some of them. The profile shows about 190,000 clones, 70% to 85% of them singletons. The specimen was peripheral blood. The receptor source for this set is a man over 45 who had recovered from COVID-19.

This rearrangement joins TRBV20-1 to TRBJ1-1; unclear D gene. V lost 3 bases to trimming and J lost 11 bases, with 10 bases between them. This CDR3 is built from 10 residues. The V gene's germline CDR1 is DFQATT and CDR2 SNEGSKA (reference sequence). CDR3 nucleotides: TGCAGTGCTAGCCGCGGTGTGGCTTTCTTT. Translated: CSASRGVAFF.

This chain uses TRBV11-3 with TRBJ2-1; D not resolved. Germline V lookup: CDR1 SGHNT, CDR2 YENEEA. This CDR3 has 13 residues. Trimming left V 6 bases short and J 0 bases short, with 6 bases between. The CDR3 coding sequence is TGTGCCAGCAGTTCGAGCTCCTACAATGAGCAGTTCTTC. It specifies CASSSSSYNEQFF.

This chain links TRBV5-1 with TRBJ2-1; 9 bases align to TRBD2. Germline trimming cut 0 bases from V and 8 bases from J; bases unmatched to any gene: 6. This CDR3 is built from 15 residues. Germline CDR1 reads SGHRS; CDR2 reads YFSETQ. The CDR3 nucleotides read TGCGCCAGCAGCTTGGGAGCTAGCGGGATCTATGAGCAGTTCTTC. This sequence encodes CASSLGASGIYEQFF.

This clone was recorded at least ten times. The genes are TRBV28 and TRBJ2-7; D perhaps matches TRBD1 (6 bases). This CDR3 contains 13 residues. Germline CDR1 MDHEN, CDR2 SYDVKM. V lost 5 bases and J lost 6, with 14 bases in between. The CDR3 nucleotides read TGTGCCAGCAGTCCATCACAGGGTTCCGAGCAGTACTTC. It translates to CASSPSQGSEQYF.

This clone was seen only once. This chain links TRBV19 with TRBJ2-1; D uncertain. Trimming shortened V by 4 bases and J by 0 bases, and 19 bases separated the two germline ends. The CDR3 is 18 amino acids. The V gene's germline CDR1 is LNHDA and CDR2 SQIVND (reference sequence). The CDR3 loop is CASSSLRSRLSSYNEQFF. The CDR3 DNA sequence: TGTGCCAGTAGTAGCCTCCGGTCCCGATTGTCCTCCTACAATGAGCAGTTCTTC.

CDR3 DNA: TGTGCCAGCAGCGCCCGGGACAGGCTGAACACTGAAGCTTTCTTT. The encoded protein is CASSARDRLNTEAFF. The chain couples TRBV3-1 (or the pseudogene TRBV3-2) to TRBJ1-1; 8 bases align to TRBD1. Per the germline V gene, CDR1 is LGHDT and CDR2 is YNNKEL (reference sequence). This CDR3 is built from 15 residues. J lost 0 bases, V lost 5 bases, and 5 bases had no gene match.

V and J are TRBV2 and TRBJ2-1; 7 nucleotides line up with TRBD2. With V trimmed by 8 bases and J by 4 bases, 8 bases remained unmatched. CDR1 and CDR2 (germline): SNHLY, FYNNEI. The CDR3 extends over 14 amino acids. CDR3 amino acids: CASEGGRVYNEQFF. The CDR3 DNA reads as TGTGCCAGCGAGGGCGGGAGAGTATACAATGAGCAGTTCTTC.

CDR3 DNA sequence: TGTGCCAGCACCAGCCTAGCGGGAGTAAATGAGCAGTTCTTC. This codes for CASTSLAGVNEQFF. This sequence joins TRBV6-5 and TRBJ2-1; TRBD2 matches at 10 bases. The ends lost 7 bases at V and 7 bases at J; junction bases unmatched: 7. There are 14 residues in the CDR3. From germline, CDR1 is MNHEY and CDR2 SVGAGI.

The CDR3 spells CASSPQGTSSYNEQFF. In nucleotides, the CDR3 is TGTGCCAGCAGCCCCCAGGGGACTAGCTCCTACAATGAGCAGTTCTTC. This chain connects TRBV9 to TRBJ2-1; 8 positions match TRBD2. Unmatched junction bases numbered 6, after V lost 4 bases and J lost 0 bases. The CDR3 sequence is 16 residues long. Per the germline V gene, CDR1 is SGDLS and CDR2 is YYNGEE. Looking up the rest from reference TRBV9 and TRBJ2-1 gives the full variable domain: DSGVTQTPKHLITATGQRVTLRCSPRSGDLSVYWYQQSLDQGLQFLIQYYNGEERAKGNILERFSAQQFPDLHSELNLSSLELGDSALYFCASSPQGTSSYNEQFFGPGTRLTVL.

Points on this clone: The sample carries other DNA sequences with the same CDR3. The rearrangement links TRBV18 to TRBJ2-1; 13 bases align to TRBD2. CDR3 size: 16 residues. With 6 bases clipped from V and 4 bases from J, the junction kept 6 bases outside the gene matches. Germline values: CDR1 KGHSH, CDR2 LQKENI. The CDR3, as DNA: TGTGCCAGCTCTCTCGGGACTAGCGGGACTTACAATGAGCAGTTCTTC. As protein: CASSLGTSGTYNEQFF.

The chain carries TRBV28 and TRBJ1-6; D may be TRBD1 (6 bases). Trimming removed 2 bases from V and 7 bases from J, with 15 bases in between. Germline CDR1 and CDR2: MDHEN and SYDVKM. The CDR3 is made up of 16 amino acids. The CDR3 region has the DNA TGTGCCAGCAGTTTAATCGTGACAAGGGGGAATTCACCCCTCCACTTT. Its protein product is CASSLIVTRGNSPLHF. Looking up the rest from reference TRBV28 and TRBJ1-6 gives the full variable domain: DVKVTQSSRYLVKRTGEKVFLECVQDMDHENMFWYRQDPGLGLRLIYFSYDVKMKEKGDIPEGYSVSREKKERFSLILESASTNQTSMYLCASSLIVTRGNSPLHFGNGTRLTVT.

This clone was observed a single time. CDR3 sequence: CASSLALAGGYEQYF. The DNA for the CDR3 is TGTGCCAGCAGCTTAGCACTAGCGGGCGGCTACGAGCAGTACTTC. The chain combines TRBV7-2 with TRBJ2-7, with 9 bases identical to TRBD2. The CDR3 runs 15 residues. J lost 3 bases, V lost 0 bases, and 3 bases had no gene match. Per the germline V gene, CDR1 is SGHTA and CDR2 is FQGNSA.

The V and J genes are TRBV9 and TRBJ2-7, with TRBD2 identical over 10 bases. Trimming removed 0 bases from V and 6 bases from J; junction bases left unmatched: 6. From germline, CDR1 is SGDLS and CDR2 YYNGEE. The CDR3 length is 15 residues. CDR3 loop: CASSVVAGGLSEQYF. For the CDR3, the DNA is TGTGCCAGCAGCGTAGTAGCGGGAGGTTTATCCGAGCAGTACTTC.

This clone occurred once. The chain links TRBV3-1 (or the pseudogene TRBV3-2) to TRBJ2-2, with 11 positions matching TRBD1. Germline trimming cut 1 base from V and 6 bases from J; bases unmatched to any gene: 7. Germline V gene data show CDR1 as LGHDT and CDR2 as YNNKEL (reference sequence). CDR3 length: 17 residues. Here the CDR3 DNA reads TGTGCCAGCAGCCAAGGCAAGGGACAGGGGGGGGCCGGGGAGCTGTTTTTT. Translating gives CASSQGKGQGGAGELFF.

The chain employs TRBV19 and TRBJ1-2; the match to TRBD1 covers 8 bases. Trimming cost V 6 bases and J 0 bases; bases outside gene matches: 6. The CDR3 totals 15 residues. Germline CDR1 and CDR2: LNHDA and SQIVND (reference sequence). CDR3 DNA sequence: TGTGCCAGTAGGAAGGGACAGGAGTCTAACTATGGCTACACCTTC. This translates into CASRKGQESNYGYTF.

The chain combines TRBV2 with TRBJ2-2, with TRBD2 as a possible D gene (6 bases). The germline CDR1 and CDR2 sequences are SNHLY and FYNNEI. The ends were cut back, 4 bases at V and 4 bases at J, with 13 bases in the middle. The CDR3 totals 15 residues. The CDR3 DNA reads as TGTGCCAGCAGTGGGGACTCGCGTGGCACCGGGGAGCTGTTTTTT. As protein: CASSGDSRGTGELFF.

The chain recombines TRBV20-1 with TRBJ2-7, with no clear D. This CDR3 is built from 11 residues. CDR1 is DFQATT and CDR2 is SNEGSKA in the germline V gene (reference sequence). Trimming cost V 4 bases and J 2 bases, with 6 bases left between them. The CDR3 reads CSAITTYEQYF. The CDR3, as DNA: TGCAGTGCTATTACTACCTACGAGCAGTACTTC.

The chain combines TRBV15 with TRBJ2-7; TRBD1 matches 9 bases. The CDR3 loop spans 15 amino acids. V lost 0 bases and J lost 3; bases outside the gene matches: 3. The V gene's germline CDR1 is LNHNV and CDR2 YYDKDF (reference sequence). Here the CDR3 reads CATSRETGGIYEQYF. Written as DNA, the CDR3 is TGTGCCACCAGCAGAGAAACAGGGGGCATCTACGAGCAGTACTTC.

This sequence joins TRBV2 and TRBJ2-7, with D perhaps matching TRBD2 (5 bases). CDR1 is SNHLY and CDR2 is FYNNEI in the germline V gene. This CDR3 spans 14 amino acids. Trimming left V 6 bases short and J 0 bases short, with 12 bases between. CDR3 amino acids: CASRQGLSSYEQYF. The CDR3 bases are TGTGCCAGCAGGCAAGGACTCAGCTCCTACGAGCAGTACTTC.

This clone was seen a handful of times. J is TRBJ2-7 and V is TRBV2; TRBD1 aligns across 9 bases. The CDR3 covers 16 residues. From germline, CDR1 is SNHLY and CDR2 FYNNEI. After removal of 4 bases from V and 2 bases from J, the junction contained 9 bases not matched to a gene. The CDR3 region is CASSAIGGQGTYEQYF. CDR3 coding DNA: TGTGCCAGCAGTGCGATAGGGGGACAGGGAACCTACGAGCAGTACTTC.

This clone was observed a few times. The chain joins TRBV19 to TRBJ1-4; no firm D call. Germline CDR1 is LNHDA and CDR2 is SQIVND (reference sequence). The CDR3 length is 14 residues. The V gene lost 4 bases and the J gene lost 7 bases, with 13 bases spanning the gap. The CDR3 coding sequence is TGTGCCAGTAGTACATCCGCAGTCTTTGAAAAACTGTTTTTT. Protein product: CASSTSAVFEKLFF.

This clone was seen only a few times. CDR3 amino acids: CASSFTSGLAVAQYF. The CDR3 bases are TGCGCCAGCAGCTTCACCTCGGGACTAGCGGTGGCCCAGTACTTC. V usage is TRBV5-1 and J usage is TRBJ2-5; 11 bases line up with TRBD2. V gave up 2 bases and J gave up 9 bases; unmatched junction bases: 9. This CDR3 spans 15 amino acids. Germline V gene sequence: CDR1 SGHRS, CDR2 YFSETQ.

The chain combines TRBV7-9 with TRBJ2-1; 7 bases line up with TRBD2. The CDR3 runs 14 residues. Germline trimming cut 2 bases from V and 5 bases from J; bases unmatched to any gene: 3. Looked up from germline, CDR1 is SEHNR and CDR2 is FQNEAQ (reference sequence). CDR3 sequence: CASSLLAADNEQFF. The CDR3 bases are TGTGCCAGCAGCTTACTAGCGGCTGACAATGAGCAGTTCTTC.

This clone showed up many times. This chain links TRBV6-5 with TRBJ2-7, with D hard to call. The germline CDR1 and CDR2 sequences are MNHEY and SVGAGI. This CDR3 region has 12 residues. With 7 bases removed from V and 7 bases from J, the gap between germline ends came to 14 bases. CDR3 residues: CASTHGNQEQYF. CDR3 nucleotide sequence: TGTGCCAGCACCCACGGTAATCAAGAGCAGTACTTC.